This TCR beta chain was retrieved from a study of beta chain features in type 1 diabetes (dated 2018 in TCRdb). In the study overall: No differences in mean age, gender distribution, total cell number or subset yield were found between patients and healthy donors. Across all samples, some 110,000,000 sorted cells were examined, and cell number per subset correlated strongly with RNA yield. The study compared the TCRB repertoires of sorted circulating CD4+ T cell subsets in recently diagnosed type 1 diabetes patients with those in matched healthy donors. Whereas all 30 or so donors provided naive and central memory subsets, regulatory and stem cell-like memory subsets were isolated from just 8 patients and roughly eight healthy donors. General study outcomes and caveats: Type 1 diabetes patients showed a moderate but significant shortening of TCRB CDR3 length in all four CD4+ subsets. At VDJ recombination sites, patients with type 1 diabetes made fewer insertions and deleted more nucleotides, a pattern implying thymic rearrangement abnormalities. Because small numbers of individuals were included in the HLA sub-analyses, any influence of HLA type on TCRB rearrangement was left unresolved. Naive, central memory and regulatory TCRB repertoires appeared to be more alike among patients than among healthy donors. PCR may preferentially amplify shorter templates, but because patient and control samples were amplified and corrected together, any resulting skew would affect both groups equally. Sequencing cDNA rather than genomic DNA could over-represent highly expressing activated cells, although activation and CD3 levels did not differ between groups.

All of the isolated RNA was reverse transcribed with the High Capacity cDNA Reverse Transcription Kit, so expressed TCRB transcripts were sequenced. Deep immunoSEQ sequencing was performed on naive, central memory and regulatory T cell samples, with an average of approximately 4 million total reads per sample. After sorted cells were lysed in RLT buffer, RNA was extracted with DNase-treated RNeasy Micro or Mini kits, with the choice depending on cell number. Each cell subset was processed separately to prevent cross-contamination, with patient and healthy donor samples processed together. TCRB sequences were amplified from cDNA with the immunoSEQ multiplex PCR, producing 87-bp fragments spanning the CDR3 region. The amplicons were sequenced using the Illumina HiSeq platform. Processing in the source paper ran as follows. PCR bias was corrected computationally using synthetic template baselines, and reads within Hamming distance 2 were collapsed, with unmergeable singletons discarded. Reads were aligned to IMGT to assign V, D and J genes, CDR3 length, and insertions or deletions at six rearrangement sites. Clonotype counts were normalized to sorted cell number within each subset before computing true diversity and Gini coefficients with the tcR R package. The overlap coefficient, calculated on TCRB nucleotide sequences, was used to quantify repertoire sharing. Out-of-frame TCRB sequences from naive cells were analyzed to stand in for the pre-selection repertoire. Sourced from immuneACCESS, this table was stored by TCRdb with only in-frame sequences that have V and J called. A share of the clones is absent; for the studies checked, an unresolved V gene accounts for under half, and the remainder has no known explanation. V and J calls and clone size follow that table, whereas D and trimming were derived from the DNA. For this sample the table gives 400,000 to 450,000 clones, of which around 14% were detected only once. The ten top clones hold less than 0.04% of the sample.

The germline ends are 6 bases apart after V is trimmed by 5 bases and J by 5 bases. The germline V gene yields SGHTA for CDR1 and FQGNSA for CDR2. Including cysteine and phenylalanine, the CDR3 has 11 amino acids. Of all the DNA, just the CDR3 is kept, 33 bases in frame from base 1. As regards this clone: The clone's antigen remains unknown. Qualities for individual bases were not recorded, and no much larger clone is one base off. Other DNA sequences in this specimen translate into the identical CDR3.

From each donor, a single peripheral blood sample of approximately 0.11 L on average was drawn into heparinised tubes. Using a panel that included CD45RO, CCR7, CD25, CD127, CD95 and CD27, naive, central memory, regulatory and stem cell-like memory CD4+ T cells were sorted on a BD FACSAria II. All sorted populations exceeded 95% purity. PBMCs were separated immediately by Lymphoprep density gradient centrifugation and were stained directly, without being cultured. To minimize batch effects, samples were stained and sorted in pairs, one healthy donor with one patient per experiment. The V and J segments used are TRBV7-2 and TRBJ2-5; there is no confident call for the D gene. The sequencing input was naive CD4+ T cells from blood. The meaning of the sample's cell subset or site label: true naive CD4+ T cells. The TCR was taken from a young man in good health. The DNA is TGTGCCAGCAGCCTCTTGGAGACCCAGTACTTC. This codes for CASSLLETQYF.